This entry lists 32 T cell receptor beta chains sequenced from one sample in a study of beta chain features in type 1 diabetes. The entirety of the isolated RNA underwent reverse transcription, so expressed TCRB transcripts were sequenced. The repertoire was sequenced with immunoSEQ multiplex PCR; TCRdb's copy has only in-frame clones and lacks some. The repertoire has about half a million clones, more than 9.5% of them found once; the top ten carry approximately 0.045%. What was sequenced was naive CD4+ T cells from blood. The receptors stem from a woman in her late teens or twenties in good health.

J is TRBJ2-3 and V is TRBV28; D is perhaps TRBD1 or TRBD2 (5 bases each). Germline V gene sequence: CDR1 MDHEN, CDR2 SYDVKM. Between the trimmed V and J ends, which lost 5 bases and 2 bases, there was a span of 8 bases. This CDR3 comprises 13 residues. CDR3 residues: CASSPGTTDTQYF. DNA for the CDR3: TGTGCCAGCAGTCCAGGGACCACAGATACGCAGTATTTT.

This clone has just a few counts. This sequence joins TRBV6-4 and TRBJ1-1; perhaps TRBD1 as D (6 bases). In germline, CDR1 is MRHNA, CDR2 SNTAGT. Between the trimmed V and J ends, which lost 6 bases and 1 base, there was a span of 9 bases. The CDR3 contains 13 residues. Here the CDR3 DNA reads TGTGCCAGCAGCAAGGACAGGAACACTGAAGCTTTCTTT. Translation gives CASSKDRNTEAFF.

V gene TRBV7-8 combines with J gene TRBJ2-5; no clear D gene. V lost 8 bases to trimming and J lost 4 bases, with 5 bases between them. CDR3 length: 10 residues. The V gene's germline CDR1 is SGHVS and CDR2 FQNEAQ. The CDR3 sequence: CASASETQYF. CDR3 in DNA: TGTGCCAGCGCTTCAGAGACCCAGTACTTC.

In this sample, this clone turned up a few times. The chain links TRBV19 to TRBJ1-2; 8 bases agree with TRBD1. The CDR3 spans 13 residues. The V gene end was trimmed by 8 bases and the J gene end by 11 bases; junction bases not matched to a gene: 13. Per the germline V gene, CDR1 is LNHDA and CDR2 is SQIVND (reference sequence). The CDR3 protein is CASRAGTGQTYTF. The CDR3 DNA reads TGTGCCAGTCGGGCCGGGACAGGCCAGACTTACACCTTC. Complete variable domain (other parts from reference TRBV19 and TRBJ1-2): DGGITQSPKYLFRKEGQNVTLSCEQNLNHDAMYWYRQDPGQGLRLIYYSQIVNDFQKGDIAEGYSVSREKKESFPLTVTSAQKNPTAFYLCASRAGTGQTYTFGSGTRLTVV.

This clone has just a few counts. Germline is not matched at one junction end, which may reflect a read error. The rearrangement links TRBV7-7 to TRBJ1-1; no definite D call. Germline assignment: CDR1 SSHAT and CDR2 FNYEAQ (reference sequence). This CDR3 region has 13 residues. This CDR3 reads CASSLRLNTEAFF. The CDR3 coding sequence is TGTGCTAGCAGCTTAAGGTTGAACACTGAAGCTTTCTTT.

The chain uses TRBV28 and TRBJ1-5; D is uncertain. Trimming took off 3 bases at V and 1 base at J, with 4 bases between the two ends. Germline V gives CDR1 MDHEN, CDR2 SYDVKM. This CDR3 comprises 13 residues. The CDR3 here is CASSLLSNQPQHF. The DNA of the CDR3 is TGTGCCAGCAGTTTGCTGAGCAATCAGCCCCAGCATTTT.

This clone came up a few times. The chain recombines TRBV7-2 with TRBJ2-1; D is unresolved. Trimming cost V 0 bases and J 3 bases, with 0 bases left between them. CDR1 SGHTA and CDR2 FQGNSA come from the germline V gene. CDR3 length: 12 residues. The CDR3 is CASSLAYNEQFF. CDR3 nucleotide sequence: TGTGCCAGCAGCTTAGCCTACAATGAGCAGTTCTTC.

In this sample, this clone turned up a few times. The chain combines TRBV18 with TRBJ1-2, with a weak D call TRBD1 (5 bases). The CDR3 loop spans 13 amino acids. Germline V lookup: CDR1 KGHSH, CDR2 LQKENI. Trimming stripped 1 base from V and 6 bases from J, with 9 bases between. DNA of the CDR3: TGTGCCAGCTCACCACGCCTGGGGGATGGCTACACCTTC. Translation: CASSPRLGDGYTF.

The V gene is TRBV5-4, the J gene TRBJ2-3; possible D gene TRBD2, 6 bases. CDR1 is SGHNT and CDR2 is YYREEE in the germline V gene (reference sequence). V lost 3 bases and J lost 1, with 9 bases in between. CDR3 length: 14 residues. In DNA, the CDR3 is TGTGCCAGCAGCTCGGGACTCCGCACAGATACGCAGTATTTT. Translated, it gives CASSSGLRTDTQYF.

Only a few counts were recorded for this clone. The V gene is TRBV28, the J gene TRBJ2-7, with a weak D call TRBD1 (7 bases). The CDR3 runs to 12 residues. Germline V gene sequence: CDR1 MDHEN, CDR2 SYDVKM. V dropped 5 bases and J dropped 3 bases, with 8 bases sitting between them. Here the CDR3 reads CASSQGGYEQYV. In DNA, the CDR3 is TGTGCCAGCAGTCAGGGGGGCTACGAGCAGTACGTC.

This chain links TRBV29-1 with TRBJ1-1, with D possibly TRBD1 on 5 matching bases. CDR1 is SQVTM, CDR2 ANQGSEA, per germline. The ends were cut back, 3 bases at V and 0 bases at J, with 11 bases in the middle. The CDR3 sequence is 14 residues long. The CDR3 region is CSVETEQLNTEAFF. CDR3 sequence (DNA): TGCAGCGTTGAGACAGAGCAATTGAACACTGAAGCTTTCTTT. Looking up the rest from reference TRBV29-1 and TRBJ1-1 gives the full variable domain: SAVISQKPSRDICQRGTSLTIQCQVDSQVTMMFWYRQQPGQSLTLIATANQGSEATYESGFVIDKFPISRPNLTFSTLTVSNMSPEDSSIYLCSVETEQLNTEAFFGQGTRLTVV.

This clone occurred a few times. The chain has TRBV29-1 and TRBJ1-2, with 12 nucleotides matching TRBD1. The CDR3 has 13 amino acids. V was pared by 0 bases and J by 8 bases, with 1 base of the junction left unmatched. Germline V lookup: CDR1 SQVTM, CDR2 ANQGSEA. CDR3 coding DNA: TGCAGCGTTGAAGATGGGACAGGGGGCGGCTACACCTTC. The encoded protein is CSVEDGTGGGYTF.

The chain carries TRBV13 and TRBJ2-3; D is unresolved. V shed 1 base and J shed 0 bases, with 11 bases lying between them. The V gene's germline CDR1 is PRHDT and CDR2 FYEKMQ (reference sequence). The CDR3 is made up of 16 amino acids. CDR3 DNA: TGTGCCAGCAGCTTAGAAGCGCGGCTCAGCACAGATACGCAGTATTTT. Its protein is CASSLEARLSTDTQYF.

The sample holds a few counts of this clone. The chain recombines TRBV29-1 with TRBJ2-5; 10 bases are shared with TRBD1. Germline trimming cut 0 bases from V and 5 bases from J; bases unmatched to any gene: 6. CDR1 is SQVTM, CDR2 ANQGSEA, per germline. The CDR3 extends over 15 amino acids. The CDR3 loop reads CSVEDWDRGRETQYF. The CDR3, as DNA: TGCAGCGTTGAAGATTGGGACAGGGGAAGGGAGACCCAGTACTTC.

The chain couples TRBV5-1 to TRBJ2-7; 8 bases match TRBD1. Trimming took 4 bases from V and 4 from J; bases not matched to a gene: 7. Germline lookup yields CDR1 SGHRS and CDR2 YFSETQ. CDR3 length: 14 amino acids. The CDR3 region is CASSGSGGWYEQYF. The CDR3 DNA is TGCGCCAGCAGCGGCTCAGGGGGCTGGTACGAGCAGTACTTC.

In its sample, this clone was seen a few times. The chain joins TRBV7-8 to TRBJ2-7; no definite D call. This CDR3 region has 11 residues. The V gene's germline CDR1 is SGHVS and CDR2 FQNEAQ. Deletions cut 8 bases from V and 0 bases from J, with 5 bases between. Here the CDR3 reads CASGFSYEQYF. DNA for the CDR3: TGTGCCAGCGGTTTCTCCTACGAGCAGTACTTC.

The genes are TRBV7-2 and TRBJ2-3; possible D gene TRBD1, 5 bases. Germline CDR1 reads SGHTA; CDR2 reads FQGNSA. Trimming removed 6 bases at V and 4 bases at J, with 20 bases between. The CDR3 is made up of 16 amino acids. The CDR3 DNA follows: TGTGCCAGCAGGCGCGACGGCGACAGCTGGGCAGATACGCAGTATTTT. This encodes CASRRDGDSWADTQYF.

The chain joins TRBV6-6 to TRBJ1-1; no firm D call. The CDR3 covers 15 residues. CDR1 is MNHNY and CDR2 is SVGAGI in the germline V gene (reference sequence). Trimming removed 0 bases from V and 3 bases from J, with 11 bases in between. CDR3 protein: CASSYSRSADTEAFF. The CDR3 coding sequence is TGTGCCAGCAGTTACTCAAGATCGGCGGACACTGAAGCTTTCTTT.

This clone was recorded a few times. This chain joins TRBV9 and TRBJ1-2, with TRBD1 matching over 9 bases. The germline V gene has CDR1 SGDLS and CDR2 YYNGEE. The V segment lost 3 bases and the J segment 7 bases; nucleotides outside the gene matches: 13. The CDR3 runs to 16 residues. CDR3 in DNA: TGTGCCAGCAGCGCCGGGCTCCACAGGGGGCTAGCTGGCTACACCTTC. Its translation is CASSAGLHRGLAGYTF.

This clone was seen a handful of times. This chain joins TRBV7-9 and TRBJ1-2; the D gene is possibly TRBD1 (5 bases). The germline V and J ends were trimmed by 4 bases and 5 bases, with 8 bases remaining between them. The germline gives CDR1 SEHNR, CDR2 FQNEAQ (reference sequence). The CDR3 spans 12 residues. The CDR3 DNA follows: TGTGCCAGCAGCTACGAGGGGTATGGCTACACCTTC. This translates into CASSYEGYGYTF.

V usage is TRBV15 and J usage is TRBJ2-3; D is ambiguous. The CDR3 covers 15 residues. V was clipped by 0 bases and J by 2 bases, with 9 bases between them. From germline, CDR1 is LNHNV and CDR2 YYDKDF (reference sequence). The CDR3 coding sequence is TGTGCCACCAGCAGAGATATCCAGCTCACAGATACGCAGTATTTT. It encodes CATSRDIQLTDTQYF.

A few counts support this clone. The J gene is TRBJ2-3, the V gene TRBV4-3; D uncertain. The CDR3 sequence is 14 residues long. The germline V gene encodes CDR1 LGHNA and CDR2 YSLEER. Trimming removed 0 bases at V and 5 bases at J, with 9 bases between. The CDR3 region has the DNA TGCGCCAGCAGCCAAGAAACGTATCTAGATACGCAGTATTTT. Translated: CASSQETYLDTQYF.

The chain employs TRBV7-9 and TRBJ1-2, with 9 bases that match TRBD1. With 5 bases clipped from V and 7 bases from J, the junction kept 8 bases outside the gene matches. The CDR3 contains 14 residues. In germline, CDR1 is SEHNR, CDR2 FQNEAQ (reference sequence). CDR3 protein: CASSGRHRGRGYTF. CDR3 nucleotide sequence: TGTGCCAGCAGCGGACGTCACAGGGGGCGTGGCTACACCTTC.

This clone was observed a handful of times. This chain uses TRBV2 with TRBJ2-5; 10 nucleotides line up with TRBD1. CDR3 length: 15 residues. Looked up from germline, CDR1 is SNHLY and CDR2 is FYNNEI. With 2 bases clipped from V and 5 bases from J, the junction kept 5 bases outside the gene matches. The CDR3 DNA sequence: TGTGCCAGCAGTGAACGGACAGGGGGTGTCGAGACCCAGTACTTC. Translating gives CASSERTGGVETQYF.

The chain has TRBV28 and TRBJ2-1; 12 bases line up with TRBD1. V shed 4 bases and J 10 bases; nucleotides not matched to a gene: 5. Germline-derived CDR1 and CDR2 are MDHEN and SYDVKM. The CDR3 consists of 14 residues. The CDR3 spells CASSYRDRGREQFF. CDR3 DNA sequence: TGTGCCAGCAGTTACAGGGACAGGGGGCGAGAGCAGTTCTTC.

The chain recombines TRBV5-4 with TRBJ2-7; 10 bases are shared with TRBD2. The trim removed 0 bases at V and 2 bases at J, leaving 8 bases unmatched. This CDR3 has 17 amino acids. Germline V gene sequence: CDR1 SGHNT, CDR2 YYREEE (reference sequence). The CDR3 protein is CASSLATAGTSAYEQYF. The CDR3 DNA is TGTGCCAGCAGCTTGGCCACGGCGGGGACTAGCGCCTACGAGCAGTACTTC.

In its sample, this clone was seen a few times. CDR3 protein: CASSPGSYPGQGYF. The CDR3 coding sequence is TGTGCCAGCTCACCAGGCTCATATCCGGGACAGGGGTATTTT. The chain employs TRBV18 and TRBJ2-3, with TRBD1 identical over 9 bases. Germline V gene sequence: CDR1 KGHSH, CDR2 LQKENI. V lost 2 bases, J lost 14 bases, and 11 bases stayed unmatched. CDR3 length equals 14 residues.

CDR3 nucleotide sequence: TGTGCCAGCAGCTTAATGGCTCTAGCGGGCCCAGATACGCAGTATTTT. Its protein product is CASSLMALAGPDTQYF. The chain uses TRBV7-3 and TRBJ2-3, with 8 bases that match TRBD2. The ends lost 1 base at V and 4 bases at J; junction bases unmatched: 7. Germline CDR1 and CDR2: SGHTA and FQGTGA. The CDR3 runs to 16 residues.

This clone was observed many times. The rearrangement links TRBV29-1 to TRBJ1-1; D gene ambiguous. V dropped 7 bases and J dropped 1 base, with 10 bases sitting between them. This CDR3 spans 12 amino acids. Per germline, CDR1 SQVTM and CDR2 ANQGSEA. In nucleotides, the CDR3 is TGCAGCGCTAGAGGTGGGAACACTGAAGCTTTCTTT. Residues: CSARGGNTEAFF. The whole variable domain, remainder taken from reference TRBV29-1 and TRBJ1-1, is SAVISQKPSRDICQRGTSLTIQCQVDSQVTMMFWYRQQPGQSLTLIATANQGSEATYESGFVIDKFPISRPNLTFSTLTVSNMSPEDSSIYLCSARGGNTEAFFGQGTRLTVV.

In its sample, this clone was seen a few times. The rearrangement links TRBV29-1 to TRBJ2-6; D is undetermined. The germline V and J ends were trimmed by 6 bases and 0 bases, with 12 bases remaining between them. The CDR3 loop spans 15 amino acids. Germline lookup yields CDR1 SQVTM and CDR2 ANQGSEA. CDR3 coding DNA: TGCAGCGTCCTGGGCGGAGTCTCTGGGGCCAACGTCCTGACTTTC. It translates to CSVLGGVSGANVLTF.

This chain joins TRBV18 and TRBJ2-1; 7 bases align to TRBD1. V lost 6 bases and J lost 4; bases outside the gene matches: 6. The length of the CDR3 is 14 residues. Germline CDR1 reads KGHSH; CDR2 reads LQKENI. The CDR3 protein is CASSGDSGYNEQFF. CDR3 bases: TGTGCCAGCTCCGGGGACAGCGGTTACAATGAGCAGTTCTTC.

CDR3 protein: CASSYSSNPSSQYF. The CDR3 DNA reads TGTGCCAGCAGTTACTCGAGTAACCCATCTAGCCAGTACTTC. The genes are TRBV6-6 and TRBJ2-5; D uncertain. V was trimmed by 0 bases and J by 10 bases, leaving 15 bases between them. CDR1 and CDR2 (germline): MNHNY, SVGAGI (reference sequence). The CDR3 extends over 14 amino acids.